This TCR beta chain is drawn from a study of healthy donors' naive CD4 and CD8 T cells. Across the study: Donors came from three age groups: 20-25, 40-50 and 60-70 years.

The CDR3 has 14 amino acids. Looked up from germline, CDR1 is SQVTM and CDR2 is ANQGSEA. Trimming cost V 5 bases and J 0 bases; bases outside gene matches: 5. Each TCR library used roughly 510 ng of total RNA and a linear amplification protocol. Per the original data handling: From 5 healthy donors, 65,000 to 80,000 rearranged TCR alpha transcripts were sequenced. TCRdb recomputed calls from the reads with MiXCR, one row per CDR3 protein. What appears here as the V and J calls and clone size reflects TCRdb's work, not the paper's. The sample includes some 190,000 distinct CDR3 sequences, around 74% of them seen just once. This clonotype showed up just a few times.

This chain uses TRBV29-1 with TRBJ1-1; 8 bases map to TRBD1. The sequence derives from a pool of human donors in good health; the sample pools cells from several healthy donors. The sequenced sample consisted of naive CD4+ and CD8+ T cells sorted from blood, pooled from several donors. CDR3 sequence reads: CSVFGQGMNTEAFF. CDR3 nucleotides: TGCAGCGTTTTCGGACAGGGCATGAACACTGAAGCTTTCTTT. The whole variable domain, filled in from reference TRBV29-1 and TRBJ1-1, reads SAVISQKPSRDICQRGTSLTIQCQVDSQVTMMFWYRQQPGQSLTLIATANQGSEATYESGFVIDKFPISRPNLTFSTLTVSNMSPEDSSIYLCSVFGQGMNTEAFFGQGTRLTVV.